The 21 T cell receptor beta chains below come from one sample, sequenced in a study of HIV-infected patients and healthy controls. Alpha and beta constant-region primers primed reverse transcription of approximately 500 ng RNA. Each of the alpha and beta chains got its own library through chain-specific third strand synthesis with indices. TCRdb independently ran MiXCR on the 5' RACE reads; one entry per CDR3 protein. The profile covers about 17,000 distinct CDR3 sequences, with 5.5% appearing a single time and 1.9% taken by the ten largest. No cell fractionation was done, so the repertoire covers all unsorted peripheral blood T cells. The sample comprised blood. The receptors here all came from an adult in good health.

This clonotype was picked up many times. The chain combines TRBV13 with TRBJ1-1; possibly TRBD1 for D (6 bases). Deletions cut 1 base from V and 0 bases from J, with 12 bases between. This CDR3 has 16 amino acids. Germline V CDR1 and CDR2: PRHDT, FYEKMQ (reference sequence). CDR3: CASSLVAGAMNTEAFF. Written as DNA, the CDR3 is TGTGCCAGCAGCTTAGTTGCAGGGGCAATGAACACTGAAGCTTTCTTT.

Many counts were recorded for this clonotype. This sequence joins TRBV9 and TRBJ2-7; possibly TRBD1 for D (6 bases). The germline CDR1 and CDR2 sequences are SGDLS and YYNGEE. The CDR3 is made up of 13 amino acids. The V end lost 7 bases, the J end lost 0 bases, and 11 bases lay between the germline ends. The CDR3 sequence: CASGPTGSYEQYF. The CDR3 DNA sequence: TGTGCCAGCGGTCCGACAGGCTCCTACGAGCAGTACTTC.

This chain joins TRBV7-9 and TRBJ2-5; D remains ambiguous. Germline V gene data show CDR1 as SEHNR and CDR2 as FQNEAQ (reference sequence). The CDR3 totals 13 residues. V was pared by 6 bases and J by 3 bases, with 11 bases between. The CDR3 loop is CASREPLKETQYF. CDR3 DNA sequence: TGTGCCAGCAGGGAACCCTTAAAAGAGACCCAGTACTTC.

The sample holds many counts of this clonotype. The CDR3 is CASSLMTGKETQYF. Written as DNA, the CDR3 is TGCGCCAGCAGCTTAATGACTGGAAAAGAGACCCAGTACTTC. This chain uses TRBV5-1 with TRBJ2-5; no clear D. Germline assignment: CDR1 SGHRS and CDR2 YFSETQ. This CDR3 contains 14 residues. The V end was cut by 2 bases, the J end by 3 bases, with 11 bases between.

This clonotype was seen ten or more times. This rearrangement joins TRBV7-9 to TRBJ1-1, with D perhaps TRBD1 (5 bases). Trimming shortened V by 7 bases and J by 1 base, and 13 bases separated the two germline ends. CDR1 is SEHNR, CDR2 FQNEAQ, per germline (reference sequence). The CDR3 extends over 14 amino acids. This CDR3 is CASTGRGSNTEAFF. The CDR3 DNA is TGTGCCAGCACCGGAAGGGGATCGAACACTGAAGCTTTCTTT. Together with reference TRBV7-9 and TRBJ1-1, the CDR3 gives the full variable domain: DTGVSQNPRHKITKRGQNVTFRCDPISEHNRLYWYRQTLGQGPEFLTYFQNEAQLEKSRLLSDRFSAERPKGSFSTLEIQRTEQGDSAMYLCASTGRGSNTEAFFGQGTRLTVV.

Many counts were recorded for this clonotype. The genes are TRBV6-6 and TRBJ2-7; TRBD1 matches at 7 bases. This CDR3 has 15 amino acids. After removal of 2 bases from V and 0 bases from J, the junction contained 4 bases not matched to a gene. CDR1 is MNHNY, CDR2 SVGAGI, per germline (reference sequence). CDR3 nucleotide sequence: TGTGCCAGCAGTTACCAAACAGGGGTCTCCTACGAGCAGTACTTC. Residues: CASSYQTGVSYEQYF.

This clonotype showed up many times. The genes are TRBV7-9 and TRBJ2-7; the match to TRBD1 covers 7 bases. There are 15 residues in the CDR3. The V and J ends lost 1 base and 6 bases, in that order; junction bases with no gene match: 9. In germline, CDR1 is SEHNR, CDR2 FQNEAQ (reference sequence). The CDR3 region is CASSLGQGVRSEQYF. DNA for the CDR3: TGTGCCAGCAGCTTAGGCCAGGGGGTTAGGAGCGAGCAGTACTTC.

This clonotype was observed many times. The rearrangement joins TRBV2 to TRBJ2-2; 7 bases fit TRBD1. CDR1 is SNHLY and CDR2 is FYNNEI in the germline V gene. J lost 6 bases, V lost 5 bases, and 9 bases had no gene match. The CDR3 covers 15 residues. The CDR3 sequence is CASSFLTGYSGELFF. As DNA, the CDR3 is TGTGCCAGCAGTTTTCTGACAGGGTACTCCGGGGAGCTGTTTTTT.

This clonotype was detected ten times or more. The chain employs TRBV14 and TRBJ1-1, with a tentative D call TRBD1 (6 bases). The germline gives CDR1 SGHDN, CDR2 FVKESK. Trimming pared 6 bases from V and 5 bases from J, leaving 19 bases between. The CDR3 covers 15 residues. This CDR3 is CASRKGQGASTEAFF. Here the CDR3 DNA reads TGTGCCAGCAGGAAGGGACAAGGGGCAAGTACTGAAGCTTTCTTT.

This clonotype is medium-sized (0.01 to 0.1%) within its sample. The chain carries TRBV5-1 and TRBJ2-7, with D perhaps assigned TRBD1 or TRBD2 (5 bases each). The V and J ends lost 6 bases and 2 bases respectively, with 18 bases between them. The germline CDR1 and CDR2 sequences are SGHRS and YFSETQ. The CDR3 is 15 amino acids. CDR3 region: CASTQSSGRAYEQYF. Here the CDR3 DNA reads TGCGCCAGCACCCAGTCGTCGGGGCGGGCCTACGAGCAGTACTTC.

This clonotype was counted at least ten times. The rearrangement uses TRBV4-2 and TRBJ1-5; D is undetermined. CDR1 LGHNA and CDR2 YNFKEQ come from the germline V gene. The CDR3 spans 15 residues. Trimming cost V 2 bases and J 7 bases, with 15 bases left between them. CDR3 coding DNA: TGTGCCAGCAGCCAACGCAGACAATTGGGACAGCCCCAGCATTTT. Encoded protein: CASSQRRQLGQPQHF.

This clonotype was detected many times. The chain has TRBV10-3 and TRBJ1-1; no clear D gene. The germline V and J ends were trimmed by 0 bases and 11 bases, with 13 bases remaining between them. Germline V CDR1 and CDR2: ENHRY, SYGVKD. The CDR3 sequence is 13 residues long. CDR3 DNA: TGTGCCATCAGTGAGTCGGCAGGCCTGAGGGCTTTCTTT. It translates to CAISESAGLRAFF.

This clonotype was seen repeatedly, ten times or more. CDR3 sequence (DNA): TGTGCCACCAGTGGGGACAGAGGGTTGGCCGGGGAGCTGTTTTTT. Translation gives CATSGDRGLAGELFF. The chain links TRBV24-1 to TRBJ2-2, with TRBD1 matching over 7 bases. Trimming removed 5 bases from V and 6 bases from J; junction bases left unmatched: 8. CDR1 KGHDR and CDR2 SFDVKD come from the germline V gene. This CDR3 has 15 residues.

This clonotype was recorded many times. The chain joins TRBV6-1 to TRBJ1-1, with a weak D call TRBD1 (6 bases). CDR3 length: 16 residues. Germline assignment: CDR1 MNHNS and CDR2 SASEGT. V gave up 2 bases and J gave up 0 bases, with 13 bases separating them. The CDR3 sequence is CASSERGHQMNTEAFF. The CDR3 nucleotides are TGTGCCAGCAGTGAAAGGGGACACCAAATGAACACTGAAGCTTTCTTT.

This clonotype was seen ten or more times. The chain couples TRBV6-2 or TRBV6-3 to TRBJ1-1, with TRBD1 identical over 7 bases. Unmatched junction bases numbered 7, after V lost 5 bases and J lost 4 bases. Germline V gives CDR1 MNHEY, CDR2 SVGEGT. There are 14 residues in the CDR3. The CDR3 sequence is CASSRPGQFTEAFF. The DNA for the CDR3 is TGTGCCAGCAGTCGACCGGGACAGTTCACTGAAGCTTTCTTT.

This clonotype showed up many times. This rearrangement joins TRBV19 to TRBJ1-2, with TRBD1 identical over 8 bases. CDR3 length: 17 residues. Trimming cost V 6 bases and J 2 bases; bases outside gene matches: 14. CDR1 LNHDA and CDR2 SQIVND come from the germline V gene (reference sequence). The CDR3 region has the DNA TGTGCCAGTAGCGACGGGACAGGTGGCTTCGTAAACTATGGCTACACCTTC. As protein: CASSDGTGGFVNYGYTF.

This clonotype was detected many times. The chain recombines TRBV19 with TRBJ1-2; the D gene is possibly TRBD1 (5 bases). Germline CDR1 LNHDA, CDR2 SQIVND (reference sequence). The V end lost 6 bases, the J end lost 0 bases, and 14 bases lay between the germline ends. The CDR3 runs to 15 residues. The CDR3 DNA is TGTGCCAGTAGCCAACAGGAAGGAGCTAACTATGGCTACACCTTC. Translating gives CASSQQEGANYGYTF.

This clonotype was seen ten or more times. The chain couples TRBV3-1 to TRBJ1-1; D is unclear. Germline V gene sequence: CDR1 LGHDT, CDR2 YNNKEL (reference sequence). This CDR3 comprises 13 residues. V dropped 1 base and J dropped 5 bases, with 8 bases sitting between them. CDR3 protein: CASSQVGRTEAFF. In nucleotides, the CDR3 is TGTGCCAGCAGCCAAGTCGGGCGTACTGAAGCTTTCTTT.

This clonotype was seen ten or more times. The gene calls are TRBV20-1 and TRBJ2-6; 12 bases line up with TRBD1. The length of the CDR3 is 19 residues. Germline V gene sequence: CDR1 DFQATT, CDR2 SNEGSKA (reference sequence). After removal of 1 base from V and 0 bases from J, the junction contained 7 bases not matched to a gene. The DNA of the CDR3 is TGCAGTGCTAGAGGGGACAGGGGGCAGGAATTCTCTGGGGCCAACGTCCTGACTTTC. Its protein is CSARGDRGQEFSGANVLTF.

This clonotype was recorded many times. CDR3 protein: CASSASPNYGYTF. In DNA form, the CDR3 reads TGTGCCAGTTCGGCGTCACCTAACTATGGCTACACCTTC. The chain joins TRBV19 to TRBJ1-2; D gene unclear. The germline CDR1 and CDR2 sequences are LNHDA and SQIVND (reference sequence). V was shortened by 8 bases and J by 0 bases, with 10 bases between the two germline ends. CDR3 length: 13 amino acids. Together with reference TRBV19 and TRBJ1-2, the CDR3 gives the full variable domain: DGGITQSPKYLFRKEGQNVTLSCEQNLNHDAMYWYRQDPGQGLRLIYYSQIVNDFQKGDIAEGYSVSREKKESFPLTVTSAQKNPTAFYLCASSASPNYGYTFGSGTRLTVV.

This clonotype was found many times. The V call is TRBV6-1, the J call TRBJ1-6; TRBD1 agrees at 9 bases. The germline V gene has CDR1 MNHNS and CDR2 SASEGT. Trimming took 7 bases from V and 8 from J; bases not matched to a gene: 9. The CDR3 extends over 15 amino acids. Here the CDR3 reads CASNLRQGGYSPLHF. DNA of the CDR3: TGTGCCAGCAACCTTCGACAGGGGGGTTATTCACCCCTCCACTTT.